The present T cell receptor (beta chain) was sequenced within a study of blood T cell repertoires in COVID-19. Study at large: COVID-19 samples collected from the United States, Italy and Spain covered acute and convalescent phases. The cDNA or gDNA used as material had been derived from T cells, B-cell-depleted T cells, or PBMCs.

This clone was seen only once. Some clones are missing from TCRdb's copy, which holds only in-frame ones; the method was immunoSEQ multiplex PCR. The sample holds under 200,000 clones; 85% are singletons and the top ten take 4% to 5%. CDR1 is KGHSH and CDR2 is LQKENI in the germline V gene. The CDR3 sequence is 13 residues long. V lost 3 bases to trimming and J lost 5 bases, with 11 bases between them. The chain carries TRBV18 and TRBJ2-7; no clear D. The material sequenced was peripheral blood. The source of this sequence is a woman of 80 years or more with acute or convalescent COVID-19. The CDR3 DNA reads TGTGCCAGCTCACCCGCTAGTAACCACGAGCAGTACTTC. It specifies CASSPASNHEQYF. The variable domain in full, completed from reference TRBV18 and TRBJ2-7, reads NAGVMQNPRHLVRRRGQEARLRCSPMKGHSHVYWYRQLPEEGLKFMVYLQKENIIDESGMPKERFSAEFPKEGPSILRIQQVVRGDSAAYFCASSPASNHEQYFGPGTRLTVT.